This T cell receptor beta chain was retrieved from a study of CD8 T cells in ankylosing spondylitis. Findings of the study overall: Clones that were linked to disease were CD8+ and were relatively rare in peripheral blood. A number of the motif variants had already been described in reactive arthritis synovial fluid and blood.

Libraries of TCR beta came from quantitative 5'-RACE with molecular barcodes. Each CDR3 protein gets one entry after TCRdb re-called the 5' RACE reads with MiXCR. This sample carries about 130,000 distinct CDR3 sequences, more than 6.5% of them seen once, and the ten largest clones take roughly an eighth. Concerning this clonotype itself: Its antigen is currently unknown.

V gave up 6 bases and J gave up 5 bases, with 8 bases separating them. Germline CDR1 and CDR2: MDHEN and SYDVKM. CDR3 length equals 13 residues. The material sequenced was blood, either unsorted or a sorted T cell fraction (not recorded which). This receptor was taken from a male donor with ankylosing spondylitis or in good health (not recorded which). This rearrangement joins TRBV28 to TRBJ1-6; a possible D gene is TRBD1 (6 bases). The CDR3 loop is CASRQGNNSPLHF. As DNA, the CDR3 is TGTGCCAGCAGACAGGGAAATAATTCACCCCTCCACTTT. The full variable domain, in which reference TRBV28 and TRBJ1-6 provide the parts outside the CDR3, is DVKVTQSSRYLVKRTGEKVFLECVQDMDHENMFWYRQDPGLGLRLIYFSYDVKMKEKGDIPEGYSVSREKKERFSLILESASTNQTSMYLCASRQGNNSPLHFGNGTRLTVT.